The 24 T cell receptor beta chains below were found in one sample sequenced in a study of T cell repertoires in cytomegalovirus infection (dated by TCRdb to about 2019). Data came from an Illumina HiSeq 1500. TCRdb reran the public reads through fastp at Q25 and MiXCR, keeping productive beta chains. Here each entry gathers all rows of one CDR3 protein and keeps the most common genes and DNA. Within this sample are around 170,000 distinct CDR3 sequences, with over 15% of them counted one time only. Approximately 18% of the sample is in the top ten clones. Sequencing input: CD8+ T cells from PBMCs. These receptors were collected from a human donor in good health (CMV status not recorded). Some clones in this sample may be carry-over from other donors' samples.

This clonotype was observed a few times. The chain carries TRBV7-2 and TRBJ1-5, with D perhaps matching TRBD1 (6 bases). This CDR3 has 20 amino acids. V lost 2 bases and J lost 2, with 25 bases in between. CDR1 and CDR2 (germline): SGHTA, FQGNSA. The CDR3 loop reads CASSLRTAFSSQVGNQPQHF. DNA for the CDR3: TGTGCCAGCAGCTTAAGGACAGCCTTTTCTAGTCAGGTTGGCAATCAGCCCCAGCATTTT.

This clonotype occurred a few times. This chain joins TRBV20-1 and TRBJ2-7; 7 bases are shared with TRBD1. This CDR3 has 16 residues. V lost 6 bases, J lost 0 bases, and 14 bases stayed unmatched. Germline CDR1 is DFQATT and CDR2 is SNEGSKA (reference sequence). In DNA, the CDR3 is TGCAGTGCCCCGACAGGGCCCAAAACGAGCTCCTACGAGCAGTACTTC. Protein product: CSAPTGPKTSSYEQYF.

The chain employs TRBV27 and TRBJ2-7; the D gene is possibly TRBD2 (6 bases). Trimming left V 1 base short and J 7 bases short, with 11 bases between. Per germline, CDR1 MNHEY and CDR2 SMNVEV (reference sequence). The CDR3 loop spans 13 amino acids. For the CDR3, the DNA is TGTGCCAGCAGTTTATTGACTAGGAGAGAGCAGTACTTC. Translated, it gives CASSLLTRREQYF.

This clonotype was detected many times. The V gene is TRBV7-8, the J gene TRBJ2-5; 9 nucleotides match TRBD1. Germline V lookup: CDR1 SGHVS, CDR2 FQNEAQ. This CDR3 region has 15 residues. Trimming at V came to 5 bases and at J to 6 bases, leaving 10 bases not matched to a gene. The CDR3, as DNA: TGTGCCAGCAGCCCCGGGACAGGGACGAAGAAGACCCAGTACTTC. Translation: CASSPGTGTKKTQYF.

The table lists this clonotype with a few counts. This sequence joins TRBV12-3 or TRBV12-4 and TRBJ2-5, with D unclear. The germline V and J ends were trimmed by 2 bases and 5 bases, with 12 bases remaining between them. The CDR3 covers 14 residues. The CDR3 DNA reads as TGTGCCAGCAGTTTAAGGACCCGAGACGAGACCCAGTACTTC. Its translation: CASSLRTRDETQYF.

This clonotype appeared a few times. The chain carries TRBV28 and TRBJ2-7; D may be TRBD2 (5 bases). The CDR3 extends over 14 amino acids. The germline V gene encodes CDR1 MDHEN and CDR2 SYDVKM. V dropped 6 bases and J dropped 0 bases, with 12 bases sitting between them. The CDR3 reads CASSPHSVSYEQYF. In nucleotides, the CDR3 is TGTGCCAGCAGCCCCCATAGCGTCTCCTACGAGCAGTACTTC.

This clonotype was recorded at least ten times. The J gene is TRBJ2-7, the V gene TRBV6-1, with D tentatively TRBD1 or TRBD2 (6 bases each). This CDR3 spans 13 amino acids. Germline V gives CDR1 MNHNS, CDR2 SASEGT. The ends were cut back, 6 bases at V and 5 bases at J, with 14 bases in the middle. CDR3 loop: CASRDPGGDEQYF. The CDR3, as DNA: TGTGCCAGCAGAGACCCCGGGGGCGACGAGCAGTACTTC.

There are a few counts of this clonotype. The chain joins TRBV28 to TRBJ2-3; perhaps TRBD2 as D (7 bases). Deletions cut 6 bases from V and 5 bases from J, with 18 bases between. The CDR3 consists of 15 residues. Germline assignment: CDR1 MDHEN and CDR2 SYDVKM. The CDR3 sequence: CASRAGARSVDTQYF. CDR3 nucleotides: TGTGCCAGCAGGGCGGGGGCGAGGTCGGTAGATACGCAGTATTTT.

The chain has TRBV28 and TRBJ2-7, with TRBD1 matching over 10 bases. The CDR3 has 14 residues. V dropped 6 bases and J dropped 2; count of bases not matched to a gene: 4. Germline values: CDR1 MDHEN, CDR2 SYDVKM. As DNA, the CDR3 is TGTGCCAGCAGGACAGGGGGCTCGACCTACGAGCAGTACTTC. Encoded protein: CASRTGGSTYEQYF.

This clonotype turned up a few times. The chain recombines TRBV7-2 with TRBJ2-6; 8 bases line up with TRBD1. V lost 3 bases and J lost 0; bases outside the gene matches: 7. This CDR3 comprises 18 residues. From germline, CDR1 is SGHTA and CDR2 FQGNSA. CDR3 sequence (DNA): TGTGCCAGCAGCTTGACTACAGGGGGTTTCTCTGGGGCCAACGTCCTGACTTTC. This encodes CASSLTTGGFSGANVLTF.

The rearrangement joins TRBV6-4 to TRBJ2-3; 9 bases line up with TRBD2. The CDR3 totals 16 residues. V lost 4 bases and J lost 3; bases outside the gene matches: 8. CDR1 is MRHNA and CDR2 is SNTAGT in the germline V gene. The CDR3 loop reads CASSVEAGGRTDTQYF. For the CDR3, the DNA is TGTGCCAGCAGTGTAGAAGCGGGGGGTCGAACAGATACGCAGTATTTT.

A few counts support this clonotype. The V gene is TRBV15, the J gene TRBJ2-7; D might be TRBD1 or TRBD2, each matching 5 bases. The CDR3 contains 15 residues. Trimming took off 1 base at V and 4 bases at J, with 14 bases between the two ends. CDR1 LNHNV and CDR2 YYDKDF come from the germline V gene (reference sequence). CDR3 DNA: TGTGCCACCAGCAGAGGACGGGGCCGTTGGTACGAGCAGTACTTC. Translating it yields CATSRGRGRWYEQYF.

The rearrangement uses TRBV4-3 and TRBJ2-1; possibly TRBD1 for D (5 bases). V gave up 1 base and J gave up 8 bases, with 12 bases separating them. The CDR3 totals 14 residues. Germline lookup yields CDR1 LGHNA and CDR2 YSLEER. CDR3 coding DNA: TGCGCCAGCAGCCAAGTCAGGTGGGGCGATGAGCAGTTCTTC. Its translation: CASSQVRWGDEQFF.

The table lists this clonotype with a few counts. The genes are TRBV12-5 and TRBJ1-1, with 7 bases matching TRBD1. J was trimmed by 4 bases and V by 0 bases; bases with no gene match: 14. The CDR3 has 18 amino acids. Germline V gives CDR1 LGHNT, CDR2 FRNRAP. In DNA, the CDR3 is TGTGCTAGTGGTTTGGTACGAACAGGGGCCGCGGAGTTCACTGAAGCTTTCTTT. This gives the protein CASGLVRTGAAEFTEAFF. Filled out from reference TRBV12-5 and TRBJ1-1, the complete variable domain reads DARVTQTPRHKVTEMGQEVTMRCQPILGHNTVFWYRQTMMQGLELLAYFRNRAPLDDSGMPKDRFSAEMPDATLATLKIQPSEPRDSAVYFCASGLVRTGAAEFTEAFFGQGTRLTVV.

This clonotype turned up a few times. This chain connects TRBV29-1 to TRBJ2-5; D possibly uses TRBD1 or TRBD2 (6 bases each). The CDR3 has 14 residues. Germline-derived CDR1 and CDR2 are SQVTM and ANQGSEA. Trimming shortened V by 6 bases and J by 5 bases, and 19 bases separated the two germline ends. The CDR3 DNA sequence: TGCAGCGTCCGGGGGCACTCCGGGACGGAGACCCAGTACTTC. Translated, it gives CSVRGHSGTETQYF.

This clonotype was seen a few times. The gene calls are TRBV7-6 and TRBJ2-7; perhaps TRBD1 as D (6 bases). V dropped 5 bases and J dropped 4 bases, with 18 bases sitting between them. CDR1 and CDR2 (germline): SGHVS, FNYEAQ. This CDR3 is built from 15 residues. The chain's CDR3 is CASSQTSTGRYEQYF. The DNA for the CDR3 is TGTGCCAGCAGCCAAACGAGCACAGGGCGGTACGAGCAGTACTTC.

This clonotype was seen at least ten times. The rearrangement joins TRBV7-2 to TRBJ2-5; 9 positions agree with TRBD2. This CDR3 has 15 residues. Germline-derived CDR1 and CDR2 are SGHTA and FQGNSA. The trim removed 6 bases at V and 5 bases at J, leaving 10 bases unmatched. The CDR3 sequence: CASRVAGGAGETQYF. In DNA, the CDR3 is TGTGCCAGCAGAGTCGCGGGAGGGGCCGGGGAGACCCAGTACTTC.

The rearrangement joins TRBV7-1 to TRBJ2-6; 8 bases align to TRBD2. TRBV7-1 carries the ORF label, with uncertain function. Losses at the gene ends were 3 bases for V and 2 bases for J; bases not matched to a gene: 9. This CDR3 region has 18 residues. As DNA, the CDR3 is TGTGCCAGCAGCTCCGGTGGTAGCGGGACTCCTGGGGCCAACGTCCTGACTTTC. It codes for CASSSGGSGTPGANVLTF.

The CDR3 loop reads CASSISGRARNEQFF. CDR3 DNA: TGTGCCAGCTCAATTAGCGGGAGGGCCAGAAATGAGCAGTTCTTC. The chain links TRBV18 to TRBJ2-1; 11 bases agree with TRBD2. With V trimmed by 5 bases and J by 7 bases, 7 bases remained unmatched. There are 15 residues in the CDR3. Germline CDR1 is KGHSH and CDR2 is LQKENI.

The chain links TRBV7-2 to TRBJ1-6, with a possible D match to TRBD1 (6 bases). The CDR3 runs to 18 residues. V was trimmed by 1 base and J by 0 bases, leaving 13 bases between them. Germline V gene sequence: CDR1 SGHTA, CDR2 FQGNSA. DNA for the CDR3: TGTGCCAGCAGCTTAGAAGCCAGGGGCCCCTCCTATAATTCACCCCTCCACTTT. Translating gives CASSLEARGPSYNSPLHF.

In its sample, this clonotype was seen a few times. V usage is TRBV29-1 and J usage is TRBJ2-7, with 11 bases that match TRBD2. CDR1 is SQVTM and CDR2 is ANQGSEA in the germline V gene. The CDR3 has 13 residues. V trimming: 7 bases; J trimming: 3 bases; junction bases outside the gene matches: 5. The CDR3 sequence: CSARLAGYYEQYF. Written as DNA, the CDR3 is TGCAGCGCTAGACTAGCGGGATACTACGAGCAGTACTTC.

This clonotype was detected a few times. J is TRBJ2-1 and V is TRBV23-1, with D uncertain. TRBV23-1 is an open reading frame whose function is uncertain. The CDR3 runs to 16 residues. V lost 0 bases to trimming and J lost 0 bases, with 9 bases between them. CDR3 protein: CASSQSSSLSYNEQFF. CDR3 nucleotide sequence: TGCGCCAGCAGTCAATCGTCATCCCTCTCCTACAATGAGCAGTTCTTC.

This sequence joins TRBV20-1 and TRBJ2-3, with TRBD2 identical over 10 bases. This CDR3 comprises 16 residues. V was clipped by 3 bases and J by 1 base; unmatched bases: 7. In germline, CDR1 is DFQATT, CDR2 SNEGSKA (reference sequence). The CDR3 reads CSASLLLAGGTDTQYF. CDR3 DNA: TGCAGTGCTAGCCTTCTCCTAGCGGGAGGCACAGATACGCAGTATTTT.

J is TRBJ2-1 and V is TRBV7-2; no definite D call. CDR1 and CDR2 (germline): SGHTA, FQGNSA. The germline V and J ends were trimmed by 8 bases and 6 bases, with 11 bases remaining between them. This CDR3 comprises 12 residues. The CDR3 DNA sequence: TGTGCCAGCGGCCCTAGAGCCAATGAGCAGTTCTTC. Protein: CASGPRANEQFF.